This T cell receptor beta chain was captured in a study of T cell changes during pregnancy in multiple sclerosis. TCRdb keeps only in-frame clones here, not all; method: immunoSEQ multiplex PCR. The sample contains tens of thousands of clones, roughly 91% of which appear only once. The source material was peripheral blood, sampled in the third trimester of pregnancy. The clonotype originates from a female donor in good health, enrolled as a control in a pregnancy study.

The CDR3 reads CASSYSGGLAPQHF. CDR3 bases: TGTGCCAGCAGTTACTCCGGCGGTTTAGCGCCCCAGCATTTT. The genes are TRBV6-5 and TRBJ1-5; D remains ambiguous. The ends were cut back, 0 bases at V and 9 bases at J, with 12 bases in the middle. CDR3 length: 14 residues. The germline gives CDR1 MNHEY, CDR2 SVGAGI.